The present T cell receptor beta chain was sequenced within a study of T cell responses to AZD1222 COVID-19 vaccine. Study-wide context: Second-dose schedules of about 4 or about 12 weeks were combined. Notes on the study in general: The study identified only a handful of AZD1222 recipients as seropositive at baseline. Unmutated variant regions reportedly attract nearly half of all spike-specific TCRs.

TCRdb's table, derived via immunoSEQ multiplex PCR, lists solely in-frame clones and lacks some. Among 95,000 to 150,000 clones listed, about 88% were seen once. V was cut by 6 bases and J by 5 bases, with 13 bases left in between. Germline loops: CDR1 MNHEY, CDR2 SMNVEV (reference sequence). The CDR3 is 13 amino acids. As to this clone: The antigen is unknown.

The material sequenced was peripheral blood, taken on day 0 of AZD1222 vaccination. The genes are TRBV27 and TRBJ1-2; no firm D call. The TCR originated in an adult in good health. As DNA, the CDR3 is TGTGCCAGCAGCTTTATGACGGGGTATGGCTACACCTTC. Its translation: CASSFMTGYGYTF.